This TCR beta chain was recorded in a study of T-cell memory formation after mild COVID-19. Study at large: TCR clusters were mostly confined to one donor each.

The ends lost 4 bases at V and 4 bases at J; junction bases unmatched: 4. The CDR3 runs 14 residues. The germline V gene has CDR1 SEHNR and CDR2 FQNEAQ (reference sequence). Study results and caveats: Clonal second-wave expansions that peaked on day 37 had unconfirmed SARS-CoV-2 specificity. A balance of CD4 and CD8 characterized clones contracting day 15 to 85, whereas later expanders leaned CD4+.

This clonotype was counted a few times. The antigen is unknown. Each CDR3 protein is one row after TCRdb ran MiXCR on the 5' RACE reads. The sample lists roughly 190,000 distinct CDR3 sequences; roughly 27% were seen once. The sequence was collected from an adult woman who had mild COVID-19 (a few samples of this study predate the infection). Cell type and time point are not known. Input material: PBMCs or a T cell subset sorted from them (not recorded which). The V and J genes are TRBV7-9 and TRBJ2-5; 9 bases match TRBD1. CDR3 loop: CASSYQDRGETQYF. The CDR3 DNA reads as TGTGCCAGCAGCTACCAGGACAGGGGAGAGACCCAGTACTTC.